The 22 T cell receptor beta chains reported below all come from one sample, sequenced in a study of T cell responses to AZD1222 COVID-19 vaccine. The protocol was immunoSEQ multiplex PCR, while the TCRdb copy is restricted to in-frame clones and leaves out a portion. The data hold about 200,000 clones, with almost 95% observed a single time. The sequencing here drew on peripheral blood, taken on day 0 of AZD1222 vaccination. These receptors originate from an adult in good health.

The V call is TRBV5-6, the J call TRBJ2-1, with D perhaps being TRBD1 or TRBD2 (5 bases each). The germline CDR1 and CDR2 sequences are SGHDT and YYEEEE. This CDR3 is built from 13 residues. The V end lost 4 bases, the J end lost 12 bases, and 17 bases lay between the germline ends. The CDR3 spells CASSRLGPAGQFF. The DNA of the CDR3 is TGTGCCAGCAGCAGATTGGGGCCGGCGGGGCAGTTCTTC. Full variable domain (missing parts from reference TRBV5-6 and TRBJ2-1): DAGVTQSPTHLIKTRGQQVTLRCSPKSGHDTVSWYQQALGQGPQFIFQYYEEEERQRGNFPDRFSGHQFPNYSSELNVNALLLGDSALYLCASSRLGPAGQFFGPGTRLTVL.

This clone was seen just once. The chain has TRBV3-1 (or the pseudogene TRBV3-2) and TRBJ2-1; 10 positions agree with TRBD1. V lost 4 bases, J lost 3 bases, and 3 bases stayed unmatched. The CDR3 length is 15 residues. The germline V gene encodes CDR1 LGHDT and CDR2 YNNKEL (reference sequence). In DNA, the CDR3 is TGTGCCAGCAGCCCCGGACAGGGGGGCTACAATGAGCAGTTCTTC. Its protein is CASSPGQGGYNEQFF.

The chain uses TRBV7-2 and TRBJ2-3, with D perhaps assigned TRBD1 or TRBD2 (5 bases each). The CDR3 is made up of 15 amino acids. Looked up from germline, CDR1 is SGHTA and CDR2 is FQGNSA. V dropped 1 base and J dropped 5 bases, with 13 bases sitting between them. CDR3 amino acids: CASSLGGARGDTQYF. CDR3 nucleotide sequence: TGTGCCAGCAGCTTAGGGGGCGCGAGGGGAGATACGCAGTATTTT.

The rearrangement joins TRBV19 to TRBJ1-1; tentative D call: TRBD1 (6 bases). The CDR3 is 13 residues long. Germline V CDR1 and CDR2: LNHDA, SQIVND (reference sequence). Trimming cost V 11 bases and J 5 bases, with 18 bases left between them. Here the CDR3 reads CAYRVGEVTEAFF. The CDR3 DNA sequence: TGTGCCTACAGGGTAGGCGAAGTAACTGAAGCTTTCTTT.

The CDR3 is CASSTRYWDGYTF. DNA of the CDR3: TGTGCCAGCAGTACCAGATACTGGGATGGCTACACCTTC. The chain carries TRBV6-5 and TRBJ1-2; D unresolved. The CDR3 length is 13 residues. Trimming removed 5 bases at V and 6 bases at J, with 13 bases between. Germline CDR1 is MNHEY and CDR2 is SVGAGI.

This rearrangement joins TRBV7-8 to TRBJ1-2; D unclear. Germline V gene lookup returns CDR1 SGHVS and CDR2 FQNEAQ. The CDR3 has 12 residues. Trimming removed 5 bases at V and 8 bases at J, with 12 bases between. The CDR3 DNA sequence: TGTGCCAGCAGCCCCGGGATAGGCGGCTACACCTTC. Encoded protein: CASSPGIGGYTF.

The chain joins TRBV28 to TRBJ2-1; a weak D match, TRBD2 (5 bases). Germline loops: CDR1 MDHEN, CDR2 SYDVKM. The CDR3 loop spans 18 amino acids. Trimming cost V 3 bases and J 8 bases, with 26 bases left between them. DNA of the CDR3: TGTGCCAGCAGTTTTAGGAGTAAAGCGCGAGTCGGAGGCGATGAGCAGTTCTTC. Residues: CASSFRSKARVGGDEQFF.

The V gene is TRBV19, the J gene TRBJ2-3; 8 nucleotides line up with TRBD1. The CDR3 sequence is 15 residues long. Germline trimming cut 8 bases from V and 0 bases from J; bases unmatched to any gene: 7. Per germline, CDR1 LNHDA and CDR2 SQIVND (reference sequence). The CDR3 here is CASRWTGMSTDTQYF. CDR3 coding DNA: TGTGCCAGTCGTTGGACAGGGATGAGCACAGATACGCAGTATTTT.

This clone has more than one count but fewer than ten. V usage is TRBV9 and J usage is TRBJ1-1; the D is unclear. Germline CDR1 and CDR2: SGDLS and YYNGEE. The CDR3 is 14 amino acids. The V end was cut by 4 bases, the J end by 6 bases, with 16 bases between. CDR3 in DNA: TGTGCCAGCAGCCCCCAAGGGTCGGCAGCTGAAGCTTTCTTT. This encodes CASSPQGSAAEAFF.

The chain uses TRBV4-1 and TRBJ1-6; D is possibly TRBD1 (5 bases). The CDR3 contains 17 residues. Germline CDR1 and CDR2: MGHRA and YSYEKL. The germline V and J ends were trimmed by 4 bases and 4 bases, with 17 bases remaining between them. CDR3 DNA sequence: TGCGCCAGCAGCCTTTCCCCCGGGACGGCTTATAATTCACCCCTCCACTTT. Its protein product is CASSLSPGTAYNSPLHF.

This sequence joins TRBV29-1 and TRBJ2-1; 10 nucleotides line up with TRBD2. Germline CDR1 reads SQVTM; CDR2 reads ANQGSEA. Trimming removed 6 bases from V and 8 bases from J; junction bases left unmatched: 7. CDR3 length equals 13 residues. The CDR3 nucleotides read TGCAGCGTGGGGGCTAGCGGGGGCTATGAGCAGTTCTTC. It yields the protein CSVGASGGYEQFF.

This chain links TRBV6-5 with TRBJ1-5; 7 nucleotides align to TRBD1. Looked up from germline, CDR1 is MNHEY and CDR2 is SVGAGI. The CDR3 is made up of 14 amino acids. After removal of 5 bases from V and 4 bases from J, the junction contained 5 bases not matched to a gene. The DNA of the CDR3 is TGTGCCAGCAGTCAGACAGGGCAAAATCAGCCCCAGCATTTT. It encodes CASSQTGQNQPQHF.

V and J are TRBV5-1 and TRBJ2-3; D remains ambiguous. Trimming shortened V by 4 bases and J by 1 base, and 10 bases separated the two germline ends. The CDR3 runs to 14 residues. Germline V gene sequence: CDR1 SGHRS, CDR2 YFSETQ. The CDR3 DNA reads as TGCGCCAGCAGCAGGGATCAAGGCACAGATACGCAGTATTTT. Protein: CASSRDQGTDTQYF.

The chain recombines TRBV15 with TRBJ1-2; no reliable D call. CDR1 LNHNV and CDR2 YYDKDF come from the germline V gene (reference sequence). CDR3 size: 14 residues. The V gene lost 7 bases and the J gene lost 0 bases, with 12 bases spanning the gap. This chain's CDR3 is CATTPDLTNYGYTF. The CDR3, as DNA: TGTGCCACCACCCCGGACCTCACTAACTATGGCTACACCTTC.

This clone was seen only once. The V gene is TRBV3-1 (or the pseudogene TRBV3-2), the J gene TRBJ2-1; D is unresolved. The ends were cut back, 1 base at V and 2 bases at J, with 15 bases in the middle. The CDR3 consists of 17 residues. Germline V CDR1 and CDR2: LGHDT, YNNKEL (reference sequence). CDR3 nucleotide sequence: TGTGCCAGCAGCCAAGGGCTGCGTGCCGTCGCCTACAATGAGCAGTTCTTC. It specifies CASSQGLRAVAYNEQFF.

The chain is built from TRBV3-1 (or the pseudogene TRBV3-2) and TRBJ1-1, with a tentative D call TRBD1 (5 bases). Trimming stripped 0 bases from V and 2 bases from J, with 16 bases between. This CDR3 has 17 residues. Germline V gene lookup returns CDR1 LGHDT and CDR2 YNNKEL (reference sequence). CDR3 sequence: CASSQDTGRAPNTEAFF. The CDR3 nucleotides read TGTGCCAGCAGCCAAGATACCGGCAGGGCGCCAAACACTGAAGCTTTCTTT.

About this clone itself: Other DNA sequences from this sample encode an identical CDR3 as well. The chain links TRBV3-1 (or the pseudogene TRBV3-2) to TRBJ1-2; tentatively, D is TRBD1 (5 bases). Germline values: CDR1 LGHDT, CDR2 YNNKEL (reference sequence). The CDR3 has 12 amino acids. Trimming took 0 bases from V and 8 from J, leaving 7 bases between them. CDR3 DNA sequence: TGTGCCAGCAGCCAAGATGAGGGGGGCTACACCTTC. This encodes CASSQDEGGYTF.

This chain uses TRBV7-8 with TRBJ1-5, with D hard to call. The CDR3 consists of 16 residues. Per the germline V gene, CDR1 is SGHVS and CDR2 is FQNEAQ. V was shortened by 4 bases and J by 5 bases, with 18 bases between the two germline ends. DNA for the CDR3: TGTGCCAGCAGCTACTTGGGCGCCGGAGGCCATCAGCCCCAGCATTTT. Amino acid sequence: CASSYLGAGGHQPQHF.

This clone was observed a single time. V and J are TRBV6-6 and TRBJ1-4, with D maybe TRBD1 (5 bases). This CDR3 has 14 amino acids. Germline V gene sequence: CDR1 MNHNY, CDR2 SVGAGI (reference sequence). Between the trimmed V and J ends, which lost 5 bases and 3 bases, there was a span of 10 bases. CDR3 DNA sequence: TGTGCCAGCAGTATTCGGGGGGCTAATGAAAAACTGTTTTTT. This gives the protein CASSIRGANEKLFF.

The DNA for the CDR3 is TGTGCCAGTAGTATCCGGACAGGTCCGACCGGGGAGCTGTTTTTT. This translates into CASSIRTGPTGELFF. The rearrangement links TRBV19 to TRBJ2-2; 7 nucleotides line up with TRBD1. J was trimmed by 5 bases and V by 3 bases; bases with no gene match: 6. The CDR3 extends over 15 amino acids. Germline V lookup: CDR1 LNHDA, CDR2 SQIVND (reference sequence).

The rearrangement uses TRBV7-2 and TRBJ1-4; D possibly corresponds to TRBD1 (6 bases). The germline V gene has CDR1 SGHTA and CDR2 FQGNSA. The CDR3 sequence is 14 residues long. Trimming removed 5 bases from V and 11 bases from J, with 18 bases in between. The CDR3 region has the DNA TGTGCCAGCAGCAGGGACGGGGGGCCGTGGAAACTGTTTTTT. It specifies CASSRDGGPWKLFF.

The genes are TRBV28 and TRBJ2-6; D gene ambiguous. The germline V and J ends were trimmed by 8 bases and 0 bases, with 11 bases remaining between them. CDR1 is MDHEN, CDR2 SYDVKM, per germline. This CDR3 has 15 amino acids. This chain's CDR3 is CASSEGFSGANVLTF. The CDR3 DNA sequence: TGTGCCAGCTCAGAAGGCTTCTCTGGGGCCAACGTCCTGACTTTC.